This TCR beta chain derives from a study of blood T cell repertoires in COVID-19 (dated by TCRdb to 2019 to 2021). Study-level background: Samples from collaborators originated in the United States, Italy and Spain and spanned both the acute and convalescent phases of COVID-19. Subjects who had been exposed to COVID-19, were actively infected with it, or had recovered from it provided the deeply sampled blood TCRbeta repertoires that made up the dataset. The prospective study material was composed of cDNA or gDNA derived from T cells, B-cell-depleted T cells, or PBMCs. Where HLA class I and class II types were available, the types were taken from metadata supplied by the sample provider, not from assay-based typing. Samples came from the ongoing ImmuneRACE study (first 160 participants) plus 1,254 subjects from 6 global collaborators. A freely available public database, intended as a resource for researchers studying the immune response to SARS-CoV-2, is where the repertoires were released. The sample metadata nearly always contained a de-identified subject ID, COVID-19 status, age in years and sex.

What the work shows at the level of the full study, not this receptor alone: Clinical and demographic metadata were provided uncurated, with the amount varying by source and participant.

Participants in the prospective study were enrolled through a virtual design, were aged roughly 18 to 90 years, and lived in roughly 26 United States geographic areas. Cohort assignment in the prospective study relied on participant-reported clinical history from a screening survey and a study questionnaire. Recovered participants in ImmuneRACE Cohort 3 were defined as having two consecutive negative NP/OP PCR tests, clearance from a healthcare professional, or resolution of symptoms. Each participant in the prospective study had whole blood, serum and a nasopharyngeal or oropharyngeal swab collected by mobile phlebotomists. Participants in the prospective study had the option to provide additional blood draws and questionnaires over an approximately 2-month period. Before DNA extraction, blood samples from the prospective study were shipped at room temperature or frozen. TCRbeta CDR3 regions were amplified from genomic DNA by means of the immunoSEQ Assay, a bias-controlled multiplex PCR. As for the original processing: The number of nucleated cells in each sample was estimated from the amplification of reference gene primers within the assay. To quantify the absolute abundance of each unique TCRbeta CDR3 rearrangement, sequence reads were collapsed and filtered. For each sample, productive Simpson clonality was calculated as the square root of Simpson's diversity index over productive rearrangements. The table was pulled from immuneACCESS by TCRdb, which kept in-frame rearrangements only. Such tables lose some clones; where checked, under half of the loss comes from unresolved V genes, and the rest has no known cause. V and J calls plus clone size are reproduced from that table; the DNA served to infer D and trimming. This sample gives about 400,000 clones in total; 85% to 90% of them show up just once. 1.5% to 2% of the sample lies in the top ten.

As to this clone: The specificity of this receptor is unknown. Base qualities are missing; no much larger clone stands one base away.

This receptor was identified in a woman between 25 and 40 years old who had recovered from COVID-19. Source material: PBMCs or T cells enriched from blood (not recorded which).

The bases are TGTGCCAGCCGGACAGGGGCCTATACTTCCTACGAGCAGTACTTC. Its coded protein is CASRTGAYTSYEQYF. The chain is encoded by TRBV5-6 joined to TRBJ2-7; TRBD1 matches 9 bases in the middle. Including cysteine and phenylalanine, the CDR3 has 15 amino acids. CDR3 DNA is the only sequence kept; it has 45 bases, read in frame from the first base. The germline V gene supplies CDR1 SGHDT and CDR2 YYEEEE. V and J are trimmed by 7 bases and 1 base, and the gene matches miss 9 bases of the junction.